This T cell receptor beta chain is drawn from a study of pediatric ulcerative colitis (dated by TCRdb to the late 2010s). For the wider study: Fewer than 10 ulcerative colitis patients had pancolitis and two had left-sided colitis, with histology consistent with ulcerative colitis in all. The Pediatric Ulcerative Colitis Activity Index classified two patients as having mild disease, four as having moderate disease and three as having acute severe colitis. From roughly 9 newly diagnosed, treatment-naive pediatric ulcerative colitis patients and a few non-IBD control children, paired blood and rectal samples were collected. What the study reported, not specific to this receptor: Repertoires were derived from total lymphocyte DNA, so rare subsets such as regulatory T cells may have patterns not reflected. Two rectal CDR3 clonotypes were present in all ulcerative colitis patients and in none of the controls. A couple of patients' blood samples yielded substantially fewer templates for technical reasons and were excluded from blood-rectal overlap analysis. Controls, mild-moderate and acute severe colitis patients were separated by rectal repertoire features, and reduced rectal diversity due to clonal expansions was observed in acute severe colitis. Significantly higher autologous blood-rectal clonal overlap was found in ulcerative colitis patients than in controls, which suggested increased T cell trafficking to inflamed tissue. With only four individuals, the healthy control group was small.

No immunosuppressive medication had been given to the ulcerative colitis patients before the diagnostic colonoscopy. A blood sample was drawn at the time of the colonoscopy. The Wizard kit (Promega) was used to extract genomic DNA from the blood and intestinal samples. Clipping removes 0 bases from V and 0 bases from J, with 1 as the unmatched junction base count. CDR1 and CDR2 are read off the germline V gene (reference sequence) as LNHNV and YYDKDF. From its cysteine to its phenylalanine, the CDR3 spans 15 amino acids. This entry keeps only the CDR3 DNA: 45 bases, framed from base 1. Using the immunoSEQ TRB Survey service, rearranged CDR3 beta regions were amplified from genomic DNA with multiplex V and J primers. To keep sequencing depth the same across samples, survey-level depth of up to 500,000 reads per sample was applied. The libraries were purified, combined into pools and sequenced with Illumina technology. Concerning the study's data processing: immunoSEQ online tools were used for productive clonality, sample overlap, pairwise scatters, CDR3 beta length, V/D/J gene usage and productiveness. Calculated diversity was defined as the number of unique rearrangements divided by total templates, multiplied by 100, and Shannon and Simpson indices were computed as well. Z-score normalized data were analyzed by principal component analysis with the R prcomp function and the ggbiplot package. Morisita's index was used to measure clonal overlap between blood and rectum within each subject. The immuneACCESS repertoire file appears here via TCRdb, limited to in-frame rearrangements. These files lack a portion of the clones; in checked studies, under half of the deficit traces to unresolved V genes, and the cause of the others is not known. V, J and clone size reflect that table, while D and trimming were determined from the DNA. The sample table shows about 64,000 clones, and around 85% are seen once. Roughly 3% of the sample is held by the ten biggest clonotypes.

On this clone itself: Its antigen is unknown. One base away there is no much larger clone; base qualities are not given.

The chain uses TRBV15 and TRBJ1-1, and 7 junctional nucleotides match TRBD1. What was sequenced was blood. This receptor was taken from a boy aged 10-17 years with severe ulcerative colitis. The CDR3 protein: CATSRETGMNTEAFF. The DNA sequence is given as TGTGCCACCAGCAGAGAGACAGGGATGAACACTGAAGCTTTCTTT.